Below, 25 T cell receptor beta chains from the same sample are listed, as sequenced in a study of blood T cell repertoires in COVID-19. Here immunoSEQ multiplex PCR was the method, and the copy in TCRdb shows in-frame clones only, minus some. The sample lists 500,000 to 600,000 clones, about 88% seen once, with roughly 8% in the top ten. The sample was peripheral blood. The source is a woman in her forties or fifties with COVID-19, enrolled during active disease.

The chain recombines TRBV12-3 or TRBV12-4 with TRBJ1-5; the D gene is possibly TRBD1 (6 bases). The CDR3 spans 13 residues. The germline V and J ends were trimmed by 4 bases and 6 bases, with 10 bases remaining between them. The CDR3 nucleotides read TGTGCCAGCAGTTCCAGGGGAAGTCAGCCCCAGCATTTT. Translating it yields CASSSRGSQPQHF.

The chain uses TRBV3-1 (or the pseudogene TRBV3-2) and TRBJ1-4, with 8 bases aligning to TRBD1. The CDR3 contains 14 residues. Germline V gene sequence: CDR1 LGHDT, CDR2 YNNKEL (reference sequence). J was trimmed by 10 bases and V by 1 base; bases with no gene match: 5. CDR3 DNA sequence: TGTGCCAGCAGCCAAGTAGACAGGGGAGGAAAACTGTTTTTT. Its translation is CASSQVDRGGKLFF.

The V and J genes are TRBV5-6 and TRBJ1-2; the D gene is possibly TRBD1 (5 bases). The V gene lost 5 bases and the J gene lost 4 bases, with 9 bases spanning the gap. There are 12 residues in the CDR3. CDR1 SGHDT and CDR2 YYEEEE come from the germline V gene. CDR3 sequence reads: CASSQGGYGYTF. The DNA of the CDR3 is TGTGCCAGCAGTCAGGGCGGCTATGGCTACACCTTC.

The rearrangement uses TRBV5-1 and TRBJ2-1; possibly TRBD2 for D (5 bases). Germline lookup yields CDR1 SGHRS and CDR2 YFSETQ. This CDR3 is 14 amino acids long. V was pared by 0 bases and J by 14 bases, with 18 bases between. The CDR3 sequence: CASSLVGFDSEKFF. CDR3 sequence (DNA): TGCGCCAGCAGCTTGGTGGGGTTTGATAGCGAAAAGTTCTTC.

The genes are TRBV6-5 and TRBJ2-7; weak D call: TRBD2 (5 bases). The V end was cut by 7 bases, the J end by 0 bases, with 13 bases between. The CDR3 consists of 14 residues. From germline, CDR1 is MNHEY and CDR2 SVGAGI. CDR3 sequence: CASNRDGSSYEQYF. The CDR3 coding sequence is TGTGCCAGCAACCGGGATGGGAGCTCCTACGAGCAGTACTTC.

J is TRBJ1-2 and V is TRBV15, with 7 bases aligning to TRBD1. In germline, CDR1 is LNHNV, CDR2 YYDKDF (reference sequence). This CDR3 spans 16 amino acids. The V segment lost 4 bases and the J segment 4 bases; nucleotides outside the gene matches: 12. The CDR3 bases are TGTGCCACCAGCAAATTAACAGGGGCAGGAGGCTATGGCTACACCTTC. Protein product: CATSKLTGAGGYGYTF.

The V and J genes are TRBV19 and TRBJ1-1; D call uncertain. V lost 1 base, J lost 1 base, and 7 bases lay in between. This CDR3 comprises 14 residues. Germline CDR1 and CDR2: LNHDA and SQIVND (reference sequence). The CDR3 protein is CASSIGAANTEAFF. Written as DNA, the CDR3 is TGTGCCAGTAGTATAGGAGCGGCGAACACTGAAGCTTTCTTT.

This chain joins TRBV7-6 and TRBJ1-2; 9 positions agree with TRBD1. This CDR3 spans 14 amino acids. Germline V gives CDR1 SGHVS, CDR2 FNYEAQ. The V and J ends lost 5 bases and 8 bases, in that order; junction bases with no gene match: 9. The CDR3 DNA is TGTGCCAGCAGCCCGGGGACAGGGCTTCAGGGCTACACCTTC. Protein sequence: CASSPGTGLQGYTF.

This chain connects TRBV6-5 to TRBJ1-5, with 9 bases identical to TRBD1. Trimming took 6 bases from V and 7 from J; bases not matched to a gene: 4. This CDR3 has 13 amino acids. Germline CDR1 MNHEY, CDR2 SVGAGI. This CDR3 reads CASSRDRAQPQHF. DNA of the CDR3: TGTGCCAGCAGCCGGGACAGGGCCCAGCCCCAGCATTTT.

J is TRBJ1-2 and V is TRBV19; D remains ambiguous. Germline V gene sequence: CDR1 LNHDA, CDR2 SQIVND (reference sequence). The CDR3 totals 13 residues. The V end lost 1 base, the J end lost 4 bases, and 7 bases lay between the germline ends. The DNA of the CDR3 is TGTGCCAGTAGTATAGGAGGGCCCTATGGCTACACCTTC. Translated, it gives CASSIGGPYGYTF. Combining the CDR3 with reference TRBV19 and TRBJ1-2 gives the whole variable domain DGGITQSPKYLFRKEGQNVTLSCEQNLNHDAMYWYRQDPGQGLRLIYYSQIVNDFQKGDIAEGYSVSREKKESFPLTVTSAQKNPTAFYLCASSIGGPYGYTFGSGTRLTVV.

The chain is built from TRBV29-1 and TRBJ2-2; maybe TRBD1 (6 bases). CDR3 length: 12 amino acids. The germline V gene encodes CDR1 SQVTM and CDR2 ANQGSEA. Trimming removed 8 bases at V and 1 base at J, with 8 bases between. CDR3 nucleotide sequence: TGCAGCTCCAGGGGGAACACCGGGGAGCTGTTTTTT. Translation: CSSRGNTGELFF.

V gene TRBV7-6 combines with J gene TRBJ2-7; 11 nucleotides line up with TRBD1. CDR1 is SGHVS, CDR2 FNYEAQ, per germline. J gave up 3 bases and V 2 bases, and 3 bases lay outside the gene matches. The CDR3 is 15 residues long. CDR3: CASSLSGTGGYEQYF. The CDR3 nucleotides are TGTGCCAGCAGCTTATCGGGGACAGGGGGCTACGAGCAGTACTTC.

V is TRBV15 and J is TRBJ1-3; D unresolved. The germline CDR1 and CDR2 sequences are LNHNV and YYDKDF (reference sequence). The CDR3 runs 13 residues. V lost 0 bases, J lost 7 bases, and 7 bases lay in between. The DNA for the CDR3 is TGTGCCACCAGCAGAGATTTCGGTAACACCATATATTTT. Protein product: CATSRDFGNTIYF.

The gene calls are TRBV19 and TRBJ2-3; D possibly corresponds to TRBD2 (6 bases). The V gene lost 11 bases and the J gene lost 6 bases, with 9 bases spanning the gap. Germline V gives CDR1 LNHDA, CDR2 SQIVND (reference sequence). This CDR3 is built from 10 residues. This CDR3 reads CAAGTDTQYF. CDR3 sequence (DNA): TGTGCCGCGGGAACCGATACGCAGTATTTT.

The V and J genes are TRBV3-1 (or the pseudogene TRBV3-2) and TRBJ1-2; tentatively, D is TRBD1 (6 bases). The V gene's germline CDR1 is LGHDT and CDR2 YNNKEL (reference sequence). V gave up 1 base and J gave up 11 bases, with 14 bases separating them. The CDR3 is made up of 13 amino acids. The CDR3, as DNA: TGTGCCAGCAGCCAAGTGGCACAGGGTAGTTACACCTTC. Amino acids: CASSQVAQGSYTF.

CDR3 nucleotide sequence: TGCGCCAGCAGCTCCGAGACAGGGGCTAACTATGGCTACACCTTC. Its translation: CASSSETGANYGYTF. V and J are TRBV5-1 and TRBJ1-2; 8 nucleotides match TRBD1. The CDR3 is 15 amino acids. Germline V gene lookup returns CDR1 SGHRS and CDR2 YFSETQ. V was pared by 3 bases and J by 0 bases, with 4 bases of the junction left unmatched.

The V gene is TRBV19, the J gene TRBJ2-3; possible D gene TRBD2, 6 bases. In germline, CDR1 is LNHDA, CDR2 SQIVND (reference sequence). This CDR3 has 17 amino acids. With 5 bases removed from V and 7 bases from J, the gap between germline ends came to 25 bases. CDR3 in amino acids: CASSPLLWGDPPYTQYF. Written as DNA, the CDR3 is TGTGCCAGTAGTCCCCTGTTGTGGGGGGACCCTCCGTATACGCAGTATTTT.

This clone has a single count. The chain links TRBV19 to TRBJ2-2; D is undetermined. The CDR3 consists of 16 residues. Germline lookup yields CDR1 LNHDA and CDR2 SQIVND (reference sequence). Trimming shortened V by 10 bases and J by 0 bases, and 18 bases separated the two germline ends. Here the CDR3 reads CATQNSLIPNTGELFF. The CDR3, as DNA: TGTGCCACCCAAAACTCGCTCATCCCGAACACCGGGGAGCTGTTTTTT.

Here the CDR3 DNA reads TGTGCCACCGGTACAGGGGGGAAAACCGGGGAGCTGTTTTTT. This translates into CATGTGGKTGELFF. The rearrangement links TRBV24-1 to TRBJ2-2; 8 nucleotides match TRBD1. The CDR3 has 14 amino acids. Germline CDR1 is KGHDR and CDR2 is SFDVKD. J lost 5 bases, V lost 9 bases, and 7 bases had no gene match.

V is TRBV7-9 and J is TRBJ1-4, with TRBD1 matching over 7 bases. The CDR3 is made up of 14 amino acids. Germline CDR1 SEHNR, CDR2 FQNEAQ (reference sequence). With V trimmed by 5 bases and J by 2 bases, 2 bases remained unmatched. This CDR3 is CASSLRGTNEKLFF. The CDR3 DNA sequence: TGTGCCAGCAGCCTCAGGGGGACTAATGAAAAACTGTTTTTT.

The chain joins TRBV30 to TRBJ1-4; possible D gene TRBD1, 6 bases. The CDR3 has 13 residues. From germline, CDR1 is GTSNPN and CDR2 SVGIG (reference sequence). V was pared by 5 bases and J by 6 bases, with 13 bases between. CDR3 bases: TGTGCCTGGCAACAGGGCGTGGATGAAAAACTGTTTTTT. Translating it yields CAWQQGVDEKLFF.

The rearrangement uses TRBV6-5 and TRBJ1-1, with D hard to call. Trimming removed 5 bases at V and 7 bases at J, with 8 bases between. This CDR3 region has 11 residues. Germline V gives CDR1 MNHEY, CDR2 SVGAGI. CDR3 residues: CASSHTGEAFF. In nucleotides, the CDR3 is TGTGCCAGCAGTCACACGGGTGAAGCTTTCTTT.

The chain combines TRBV5-4 with TRBJ1-4, with TRBD1 matching 7 bases. The trim removed 2 bases at V and 7 bases at J, leaving 5 bases unmatched. The germline gives CDR1 SGHNT, CDR2 YYREEE (reference sequence). The CDR3 has 14 amino acids. The CDR3 here is CASSFRGSGEKLFF. In DNA, the CDR3 is TGTGCCAGCAGCTTCAGGGGGAGCGGTGAAAAACTGTTTTTT. Variable domain in full (rest from reference TRBV5-4 and TRBJ1-4): ETGVTQSPTHLIKTRGQQVTLRCSSQSGHNTVSWYQQALGQGPQFIFQYYREEENGRGNFPPRFSGLQFPNYSSELNVNALELDDSALYLCASSFRGSGEKLFFGSGTQLSVL.

The V call is TRBV3-1 (or the pseudogene TRBV3-2), the J call TRBJ1-2, with 8 positions matching TRBD1. This CDR3 is built from 14 residues. In germline, CDR1 is LGHDT, CDR2 YNNKEL (reference sequence). The V and J ends lost 2 bases and 5 bases, in that order; junction bases with no gene match: 4. CDR3 amino acids: CASSQQGAFYGYTF. The DNA of the CDR3 is TGTGCCAGCAGCCAACAGGGGGCGTTTTATGGCTACACCTTC.

The CDR3, as DNA: TGTGCCAGTAGTGTATCCGGGACAGGGACAACTCTCCCCGGCTACACCTTC. It specifies CASSVSGTGTTLPGYTF. The genes are TRBV19 and TRBJ1-2, with 9 nucleotides matching TRBD1. CDR3 length: 17 amino acids. Germline V gives CDR1 LNHDA, CDR2 SQIVND (reference sequence). Trimming took 5 bases from V and 8 from J; bases not matched to a gene: 18.